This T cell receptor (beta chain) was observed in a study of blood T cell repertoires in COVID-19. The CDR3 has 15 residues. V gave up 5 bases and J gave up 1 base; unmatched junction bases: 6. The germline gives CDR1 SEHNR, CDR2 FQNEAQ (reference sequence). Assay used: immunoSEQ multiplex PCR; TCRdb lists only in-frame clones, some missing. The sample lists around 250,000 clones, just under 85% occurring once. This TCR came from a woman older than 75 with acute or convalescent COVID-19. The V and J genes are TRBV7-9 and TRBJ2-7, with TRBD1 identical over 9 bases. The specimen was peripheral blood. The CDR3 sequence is CASSRLGTGSYEQYF. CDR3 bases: TGTGCCAGCAGCCGTCTGGGGACAGGGTCCTACGAGCAGTACTTC.